The clone carrying this T cell receptor (beta chain) has at least ten counts. The antigen is unknown. The entry originates in a study of early T cells in non-severe SARS-CoV-2 infection. Overall study context: With bulk RNA from unsorted whole blood as input, sequencing yielded unpaired chains.

Study findings and constraints: Lookups in VDJdb leaned toward anti-spike CD8 responses and missed private and CD4 specificities.

Attached unique molecular identifiers marked individual cDNA molecules. TCRdb redid the calling of the 5' RACE reads with MiXCR, one entry per CDR3 protein. This sample has about 61,000 distinct CDR3 sequences; around 11% occur once, and the top ten carry approximately 1.1%. Trimming took off 2 bases at V and 10 bases at J, with 10 bases between the two ends. The CDR3 covers 11 residues. Germline lookup yields CDR1 GTSNPN and CDR2 SVGIG (reference sequence). The chain couples TRBV30 to TRBJ2-3; the D is unclear. The TCR was taken from an adult who was a healthcare worker with PCR-confirmed SARS-CoV-2 infection or an uninfected control (not recorded which). The donor label of this sample is uncertain. The sequencing here drew on whole blood, taken at baseline. The CDR3 here is CAWSTGEPQYF. CDR3 coding DNA: TGTGCCTGGAGTACCGGAGAGCCGCAGTATTTT.